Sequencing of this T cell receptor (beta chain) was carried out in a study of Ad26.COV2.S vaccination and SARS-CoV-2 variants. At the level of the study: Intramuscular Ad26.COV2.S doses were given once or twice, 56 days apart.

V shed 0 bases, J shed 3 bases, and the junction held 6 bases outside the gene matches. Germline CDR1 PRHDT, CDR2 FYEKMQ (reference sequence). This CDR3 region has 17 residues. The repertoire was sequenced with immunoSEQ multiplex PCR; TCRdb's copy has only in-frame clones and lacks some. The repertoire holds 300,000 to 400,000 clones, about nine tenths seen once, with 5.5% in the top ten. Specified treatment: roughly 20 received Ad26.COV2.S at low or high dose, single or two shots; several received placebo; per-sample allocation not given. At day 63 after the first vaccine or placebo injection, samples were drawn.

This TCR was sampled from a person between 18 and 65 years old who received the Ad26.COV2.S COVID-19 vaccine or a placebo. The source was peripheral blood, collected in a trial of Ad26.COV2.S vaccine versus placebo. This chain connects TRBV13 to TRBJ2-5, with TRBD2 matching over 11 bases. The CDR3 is CASSLGSSGRAKETQYF. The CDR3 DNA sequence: TGTGCCAGCAGCTTAGGGAGTAGCGGGAGGGCTAAAGAGACCCAGTACTTC.